The source of this T cell receptor (beta chain) is a study of T cell responses to AZD1222 COVID-19 vaccine. The CDR3 has 18 amino acids. J was trimmed by 0 bases and V by 0 bases; bases with no gene match: 7. Looked up from germline, CDR1 is MGHRA and CDR2 is YSYEKL. Clones were sequenced by immunoSEQ multiplex PCR, and TCRdb holds only the in-frame ones, with some missing. The sample consists of approximately 130,000 clones, approximately 94% of them appearing once. Study-level results: Only a handful of AZD1222 recipients were seropositive at baseline. Spike-specific TCR breadth and depth rose after two AZD1222 doses. Spike as a whole was targeted by vaccine-associated CD4 TCRs, dominant at 160-218 and 743-854.

Regarding this clone: Its target is unknown.

This chain links TRBV4-1 with TRBJ2-3, with 9 bases lining up with TRBD2. The receptor comes from an adult in good health. The starting material was peripheral blood, obtained on day 0 of AZD1222 vaccination. CDR3 bases: TGCGCCAGCAGCCAAGATGTCTCTAGCGGGGTTAGCACAGATACGCAGTATTTT. Translating it yields CASSQDVSSGVSTDTQYF.